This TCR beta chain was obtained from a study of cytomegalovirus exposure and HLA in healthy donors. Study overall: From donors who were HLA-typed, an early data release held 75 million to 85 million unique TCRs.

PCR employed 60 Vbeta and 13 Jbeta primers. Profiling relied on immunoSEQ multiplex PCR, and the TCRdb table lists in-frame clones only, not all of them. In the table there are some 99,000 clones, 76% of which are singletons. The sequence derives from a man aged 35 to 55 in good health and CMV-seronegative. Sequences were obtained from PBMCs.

CDR3 DNA sequence: TGTGCCAGTAGTCTTACAGGGTTTCAGCCCCAGCATTTT. This codes for CASSLTGFQPQHF. V usage is TRBV19 and J usage is TRBJ1-5, with D perhaps matching TRBD1 (6 bases). Trimming removed 5 bases at V and 6 bases at J, with 11 bases between. The germline gives CDR1 LNHDA, CDR2 SQIVND (reference sequence). There are 13 residues in the CDR3.